The 8 T cell receptor beta chains reported below all come from one sample, sequenced in a study of shared clonotypes between healthy human individuals. Assay used: immunoSEQ multiplex PCR; TCRdb lists only in-frame clones, some missing. The sample lists roughly 810,000 clones; about 96% were seen once. It was CD45RO-negative cells, positively selected for CCR7, that made up naive CD8 cells, with terminally differentiated effector memory CD45RA+ cells excluded. The sample was naive CD8+ T cells sorted from blood. All receptors derive from a man younger than 40 in good health.

The chain employs TRBV7-9 and TRBJ1-1; TRBD1 matches at 8 bases. Germline assignment: CDR1 SEHNR and CDR2 FQNEAQ (reference sequence). V shed 5 bases, J shed 1 base, and the junction held 6 bases outside the gene matches. This CDR3 comprises 15 residues. This CDR3 reads CASSEGQGGNTEAFF. DNA for the CDR3: TGTGCCAGCAGCGAAGGACAGGGCGGGAACACTGAAGCTTTCTTT.

The genes are TRBV7-2 and TRBJ2-7; D might be TRBD2 (5 bases). The germline V and J ends were trimmed by 5 bases and 0 bases, with 14 bases remaining between them. The CDR3 is 15 amino acids. CDR1 is SGHTA, CDR2 FQGNSA, per germline. CDR3 nucleotides: TGTGCCAGCAGCACCCGACTACATCTCTCCTACGAGCAGTACTTC. Residues: CASSTRLHLSYEQYF.

V usage is TRBV7-3 and J usage is TRBJ1-1, with TRBD1 matching 7 bases. The CDR3 loop spans 15 amino acids. Germline V gene lookup returns CDR1 SGHTA and CDR2 FQGTGA. The V segment lost 3 bases and the J segment 3 bases; nucleotides outside the gene matches: 7. The CDR3 sequence: CASSLGTGQDTEAFF. The CDR3 region has the DNA TGTGCCAGCAGCTTGGGGACCGGACAGGACACTGAAGCTTTCTTT.

CDR3 loop: CATSRAVREPGTQVYEQYF. CDR3 coding DNA: TGTGCCACCAGCAGAGCAGTGCGGGAGCCCGGGACACAGGTCTACGAGCAGTACTTC. J is TRBJ2-7 and V is TRBV15; perhaps TRBD2 as D (7 bases). Trimming pared 1 base from V and 3 bases from J, leaving 25 bases between. The CDR3 is 19 amino acids. Germline V gene data show CDR1 as LNHNV and CDR2 as YYDKDF (reference sequence).

V and J are TRBV27 and TRBJ2-7; 8 bases are shared with TRBD1. V shed 4 bases and J 0 bases; nucleotides not matched to a gene: 8. CDR1 MNHEY and CDR2 SMNVEV come from the germline V gene (reference sequence). The CDR3 sequence is 16 residues long. The CDR3 DNA reads as TGTGCCAGCAGTTGGGCAGGGGGCGATTTCTCCTACGAGCAGTACTTC. It translates to CASSWAGGDFSYEQYF.

The chain uses TRBV6-6 and TRBJ1-3, with TRBD1 as a possible D gene (6 bases). Germline V gives CDR1 MNHNY, CDR2 SVGAGI (reference sequence). The CDR3 is made up of 16 amino acids. Trimming shortened V by 5 bases and J by 2 bases, and 16 bases separated the two germline ends. CDR3 bases: TGTGCCAGCAGTCATCCTGGACAGTCTCCTGGAAACACCATATATTTT. Amino acids: CASSHPGQSPGNTIYF.

CDR3 sequence reads: CASSSRVLTGLGRETQYF. The CDR3 nucleotides read TGTGCCAGCAGCTCGCGGGTTTTGACAGGGTTGGGCCGGGAGACCCAGTACTTC. This chain uses TRBV5-6 with TRBJ2-5; TRBD1 matches at 7 bases. The CDR3 extends over 18 amino acids. CDR1 is SGHDT, CDR2 YYEEEE, per germline. V trimming: 3 bases; J trimming: 5 bases; junction bases outside the gene matches: 19.

The chain joins TRBV5-1 to TRBJ2-7; D is possibly TRBD1 (6 bases). V lost 1 base and J lost 2, with 10 bases in between. The CDR3 is 14 amino acids. The V gene's germline CDR1 is SGHRS and CDR2 YFSETQ. The CDR3 nucleotides read TGCGCCAGCAGCTTGAAGACAGGAGCCTACGAGCAGTACTTC. This codes for CASSLKTGAYEQYF.